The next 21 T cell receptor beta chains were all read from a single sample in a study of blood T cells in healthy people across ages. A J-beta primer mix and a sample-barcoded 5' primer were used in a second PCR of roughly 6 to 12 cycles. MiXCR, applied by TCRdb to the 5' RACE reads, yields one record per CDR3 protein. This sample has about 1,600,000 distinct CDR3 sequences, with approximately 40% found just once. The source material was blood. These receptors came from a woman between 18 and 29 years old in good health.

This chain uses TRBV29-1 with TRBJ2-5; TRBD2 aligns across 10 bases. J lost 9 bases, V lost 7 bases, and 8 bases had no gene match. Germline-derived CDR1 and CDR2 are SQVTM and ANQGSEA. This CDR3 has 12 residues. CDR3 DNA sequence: TGCAGCGCTCCTAGCGGGAGAGGTGCCCAGTACTTC. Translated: CSAPSGRGAQYF.

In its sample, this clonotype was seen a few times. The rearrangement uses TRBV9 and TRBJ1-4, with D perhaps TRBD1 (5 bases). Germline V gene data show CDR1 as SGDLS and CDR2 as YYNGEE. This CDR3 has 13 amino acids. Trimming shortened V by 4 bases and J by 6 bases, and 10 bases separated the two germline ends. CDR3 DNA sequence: TGTGCCAGCAGCCCAGGGACCTATGAAAAACTGTTTTTT. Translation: CASSPGTYEKLFF.

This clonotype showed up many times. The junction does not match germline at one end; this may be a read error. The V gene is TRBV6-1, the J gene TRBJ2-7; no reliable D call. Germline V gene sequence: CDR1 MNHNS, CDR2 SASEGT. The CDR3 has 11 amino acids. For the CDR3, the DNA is TGCGCCAGCAGTGAGTCGGGCGAGCAGTACTTC. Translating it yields CASSESGEQYF.

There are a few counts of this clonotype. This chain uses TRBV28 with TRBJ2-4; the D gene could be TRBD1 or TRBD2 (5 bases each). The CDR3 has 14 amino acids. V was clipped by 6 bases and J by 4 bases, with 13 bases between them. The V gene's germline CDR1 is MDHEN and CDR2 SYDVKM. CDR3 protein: CASSTSGAKNIQYF. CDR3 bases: TGTGCCAGCAGCACCTCCGGGGCGAAAAACATTCAGTACTTC.

The CDR3 coding sequence is TGTGCCAGCAGGACTAGCGGGGGAAGGGCAGATACGCAGTATTTT. It encodes CASRTSGGRADTQYF. The rearrangement joins TRBV27 to TRBJ2-3; 12 bases line up with TRBD2. The CDR3 contains 15 residues. V was clipped by 6 bases and J by 4 bases; unmatched bases: 5. The germline CDR1 and CDR2 sequences are MNHEY and SMNVEV (reference sequence).

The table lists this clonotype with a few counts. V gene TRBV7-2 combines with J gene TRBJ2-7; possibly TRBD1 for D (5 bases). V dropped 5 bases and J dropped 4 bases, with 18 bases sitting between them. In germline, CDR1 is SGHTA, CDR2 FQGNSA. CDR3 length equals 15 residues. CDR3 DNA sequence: TGTGCCAGCAGCCCCTCAGGGCAGGGTGGATACGAGCAGTACTTC. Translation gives CASSPSGQGGYEQYF.

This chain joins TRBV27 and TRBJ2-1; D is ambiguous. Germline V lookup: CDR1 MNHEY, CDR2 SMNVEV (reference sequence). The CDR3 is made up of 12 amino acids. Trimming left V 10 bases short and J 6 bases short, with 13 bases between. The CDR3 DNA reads TGTGCCACTTCGACCACCCCCAATGAGCAGTTCTTC. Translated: CATSTTPNEQFF.

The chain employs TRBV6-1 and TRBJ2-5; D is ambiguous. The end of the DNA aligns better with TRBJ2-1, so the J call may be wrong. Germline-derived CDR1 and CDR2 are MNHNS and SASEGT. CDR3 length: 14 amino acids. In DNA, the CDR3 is TGTGCCAGCAGGGAACGGGTGATACAAGAGACCCAGTTCTTC. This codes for CASRERVIQETQFF.

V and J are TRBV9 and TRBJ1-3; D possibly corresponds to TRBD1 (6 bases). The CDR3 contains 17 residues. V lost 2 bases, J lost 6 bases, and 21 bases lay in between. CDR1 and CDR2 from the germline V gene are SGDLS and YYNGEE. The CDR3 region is CASSVGRGGFIENTIYF. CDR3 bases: TGTGCCAGCAGCGTTGGTAGGGGGGGATTTATCGAAAACACCATATATTTT. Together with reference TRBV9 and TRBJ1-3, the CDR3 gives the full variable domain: DSGVTQTPKHLITATGQRVTLRCSPRSGDLSVYWYQQSLDQGLQFLIQYYNGEERAKGNILERFSAQQFPDLHSELNLSSLELGDSALYFCASSVGRGGFIENTIYFGEGSWLTVV.

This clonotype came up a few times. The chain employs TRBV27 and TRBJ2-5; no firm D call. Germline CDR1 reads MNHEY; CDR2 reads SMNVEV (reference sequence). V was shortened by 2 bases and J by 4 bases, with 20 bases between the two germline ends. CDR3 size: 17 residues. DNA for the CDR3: TGTGCCAGCAGTTTAGGGGTTGCGGCGCCCCTCCGAGAGACCCAGTACTTC. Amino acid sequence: CASSLGVAAPLRETQYF.

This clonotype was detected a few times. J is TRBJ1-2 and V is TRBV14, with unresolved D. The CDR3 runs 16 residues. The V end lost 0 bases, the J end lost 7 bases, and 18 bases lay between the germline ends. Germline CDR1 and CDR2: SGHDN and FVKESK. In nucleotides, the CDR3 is TGTGCCAGCAGCCAAGATTCAAGGGTTGGATTCCTTGGCTACACCTTC. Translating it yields CASSQDSRVGFLGYTF. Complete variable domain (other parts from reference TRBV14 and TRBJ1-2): EAGVTQFPSHSVIEKGQTVTLRCDPISGHDNLYWYRRVMGKEIKFLLHFVKESKQDESGMPNNRFLAERTGGTYSTLKVQPAELEDSGVYFCASSQDSRVGFLGYTFGSGTRLTVV.

The DNA of the CDR3 is TGTGCCAGCAGCCTAAATCTAGCGGCGAACACCGGGGAGCTGTTTTTT. Protein sequence: CASSLNLAANTGELFF. This rearrangement joins TRBV6-4 to TRBJ2-2, with TRBD2 matching 7 bases. The CDR3 covers 16 residues. Trimming cost V 6 bases and J 0 bases; bases outside gene matches: 7. Per the germline V gene, CDR1 is MRHNA and CDR2 is SNTAGT.

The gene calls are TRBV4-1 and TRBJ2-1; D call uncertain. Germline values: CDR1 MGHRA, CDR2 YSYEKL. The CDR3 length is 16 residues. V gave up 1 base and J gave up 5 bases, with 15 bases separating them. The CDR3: CASSQVAEGLNNEQFF. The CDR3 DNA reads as TGCGCCAGCAGCCAAGTGGCGGAAGGGCTAAACAATGAGCAGTTCTTC.

CDR3 nucleotide sequence: TGTGCCAGCAGCTTAGCGCTTGCTTGTCCCTACAATGAGCAGTTCTTC. Translated: CASSLALACPYNEQFF. The V and J genes are TRBV7-2 and TRBJ2-1; no clear D gene. This CDR3 is built from 16 residues. Trimming shortened V by 0 bases and J by 2 bases, and 11 bases separated the two germline ends. The germline gives CDR1 SGHTA, CDR2 FQGNSA.

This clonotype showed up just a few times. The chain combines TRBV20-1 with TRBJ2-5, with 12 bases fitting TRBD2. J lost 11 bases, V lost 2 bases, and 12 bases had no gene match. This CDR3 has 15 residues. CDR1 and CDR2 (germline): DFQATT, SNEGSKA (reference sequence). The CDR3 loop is CSARPLAGGGDEQYF. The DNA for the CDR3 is TGCAGTGCTAGACCACTAGCGGGGGGCGGCGATGAGCAGTACTTC.

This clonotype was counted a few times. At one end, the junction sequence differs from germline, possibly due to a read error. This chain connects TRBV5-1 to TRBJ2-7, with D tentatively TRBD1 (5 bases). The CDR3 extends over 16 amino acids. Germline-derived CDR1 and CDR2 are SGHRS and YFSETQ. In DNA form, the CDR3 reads TGCGCCAGCAGCTTGGGATTGACAGTTGGCTCCCACGAGCAGTACTTC. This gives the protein CASSLGLTVGSHEQYF.

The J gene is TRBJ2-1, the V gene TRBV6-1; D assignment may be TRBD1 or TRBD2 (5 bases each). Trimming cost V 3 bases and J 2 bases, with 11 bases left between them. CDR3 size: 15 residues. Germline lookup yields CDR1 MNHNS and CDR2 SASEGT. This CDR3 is CASSEQRGPYNEQFF. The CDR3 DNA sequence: TGTGCCAGCAGTGAGCAGAGGGGACCCTACAATGAGCAGTTCTTC.

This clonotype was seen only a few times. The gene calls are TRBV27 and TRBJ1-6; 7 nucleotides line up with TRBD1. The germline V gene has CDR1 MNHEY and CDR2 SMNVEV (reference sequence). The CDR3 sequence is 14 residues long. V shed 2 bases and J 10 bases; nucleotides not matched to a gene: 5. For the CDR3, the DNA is TGTGCCAGCAGTTTACAGGGGGAAAACTCACCCCTCCACTTT. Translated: CASSLQGENSPLHF.

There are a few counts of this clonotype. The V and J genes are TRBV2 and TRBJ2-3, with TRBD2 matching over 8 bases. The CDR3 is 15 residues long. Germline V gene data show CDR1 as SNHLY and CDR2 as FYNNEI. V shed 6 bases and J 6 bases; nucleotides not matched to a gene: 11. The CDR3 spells CASRDDDGGRDTQYF. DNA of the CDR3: TGTGCCAGCAGGGATGACGACGGCGGGAGGGATACGCAGTATTTT.

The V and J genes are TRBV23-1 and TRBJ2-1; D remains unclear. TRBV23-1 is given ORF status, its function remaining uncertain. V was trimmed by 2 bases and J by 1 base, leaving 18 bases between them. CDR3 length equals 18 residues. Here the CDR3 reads CASSQVVLSNLSYNEQFF. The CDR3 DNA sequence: TGCGCCAGCAGTCAAGTTGTTTTGTCCAACCTTTCCTACAATGAGCAGTTCTTC.

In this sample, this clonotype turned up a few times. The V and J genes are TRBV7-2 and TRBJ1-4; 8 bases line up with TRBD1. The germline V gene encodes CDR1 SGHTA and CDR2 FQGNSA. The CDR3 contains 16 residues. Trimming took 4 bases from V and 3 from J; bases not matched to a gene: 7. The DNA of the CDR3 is TGTGCCAGCAGCTCCACAGGGGGGGTTGCTAATGAAAAACTGTTTTTT. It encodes CASSSTGGVANEKLFF.